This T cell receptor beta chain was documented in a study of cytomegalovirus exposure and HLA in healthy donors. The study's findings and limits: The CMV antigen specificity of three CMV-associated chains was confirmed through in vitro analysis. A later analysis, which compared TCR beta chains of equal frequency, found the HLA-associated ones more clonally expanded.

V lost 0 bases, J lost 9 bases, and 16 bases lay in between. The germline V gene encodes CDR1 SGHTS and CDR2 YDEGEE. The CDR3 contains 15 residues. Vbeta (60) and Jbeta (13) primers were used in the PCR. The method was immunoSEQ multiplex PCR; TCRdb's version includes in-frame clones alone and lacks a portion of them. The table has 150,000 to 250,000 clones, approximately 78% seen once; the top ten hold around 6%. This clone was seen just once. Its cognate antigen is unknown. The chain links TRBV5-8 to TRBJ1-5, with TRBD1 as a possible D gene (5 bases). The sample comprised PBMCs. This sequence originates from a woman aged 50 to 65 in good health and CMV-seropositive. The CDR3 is CASSLVAGASLPQHF. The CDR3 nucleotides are TGTGCCAGCAGCTTGGTCGCTGGGGCCTCCCTGCCCCAGCATTTT.